The 30 T cell receptor beta chains reported below all come from one sample, sequenced in a study of blood T cell repertoires in COVID-19. Profiled with immunoSEQ multiplex PCR; TCRdb holds only in-frame clones, not every one. The data contain fewer than 350,000 clones, approximately 90% of them singletons. Sequencing used PBMCs or T cells enriched from blood (not recorded which). These receptors all come from a man aged 35-49 years who had been exposed to COVID-19.

The rearrangement uses TRBV27 and TRBJ2-1; 8 bases agree with TRBD2. In germline, CDR1 is MNHEY, CDR2 SMNVEV (reference sequence). The CDR3 length is 17 residues. Germline trimming cut 8 bases from V and 6 bases from J; bases unmatched to any gene: 18. The DNA of the CDR3 is TGTGCCAGCGCCCGACCAGCGGGAGTAGGTCTTCGCAATGAGCAGTTCTTC. Encoded protein: CASARPAGVGLRNEQFF.

The V and J genes are TRBV28 and TRBJ2-7; D call uncertain. The CDR3 runs 11 residues. Trimming stripped 5 bases from V and 2 bases from J, with 4 bases between. Germline V gene data show CDR1 as MDHEN and CDR2 as SYDVKM. CDR3 protein: CASSPAYEQYF. CDR3 nucleotides: TGTGCCAGCAGTCCCGCCTACGAGCAGTACTTC. The full variable domain, completed using reference TRBV28 and TRBJ2-7, is DVKVTQSSRYLVKRTGEKVFLECVQDMDHENMFWYRQDPGLGLRLIYFSYDVKMKEKGDIPEGYSVSREKKERFSLILESASTNQTSMYLCASSPAYEQYFGPGTRLTVT.

This chain links TRBV28 with TRBJ2-1, with D possibly being TRBD1 (7 bases). In germline, CDR1 is MDHEN, CDR2 SYDVKM. The CDR3 has 13 amino acids. V was shortened by 3 bases and J by 6 bases, with 9 bases between the two germline ends. Here the CDR3 DNA reads TGTGCCAGCAGTTTTCAGGGGGGCAATGAGCAGTTCTTC. Protein sequence: CASSFQGGNEQFF.

This clone was detected once. This chain links TRBV5-1 with TRBJ2-7, with 16 bases fitting TRBD2. This CDR3 is built from 15 residues. CDR1 and CDR2 (germline): SGHRS, YFSETQ. V was clipped by 3 bases and J by 7 bases; unmatched bases: 4. The CDR3 region has the DNA TGCGCCAGCAGCTCGGGACTAGCGGGAGGGCGAGAGCAGTACTTC. Translation gives CASSSGLAGGREQYF.

This chain links TRBV28 with TRBJ1-1; the match to TRBD1 covers 8 bases. The V gene's germline CDR1 is MDHEN and CDR2 SYDVKM. Trimming cost V 4 bases and J 6 bases; bases outside gene matches: 4. This CDR3 is 13 amino acids long. DNA of the CDR3: TGTGCCAGCAGTTCCGCACAGGGGGCTGAAGCTTTCTTT. This encodes CASSSAQGAEAFF. The complete variable domain, with remaining parts taken from reference TRBV28 and TRBJ1-1, reads DVKVTQSSRYLVKRTGEKVFLECVQDMDHENMFWYRQDPGLGLRLIYFSYDVKMKEKGDIPEGYSVSREKKERFSLILESASTNQTSMYLCASSSAQGAEAFFGQGTRLTVV.

DNA of the CDR3: TGTGCCAGCAGCGTAGGCCAGGGGGGCAACGAGCAGTACTTC. Translating gives CASSVGQGGNEQYF. The rearrangement links TRBV9 to TRBJ2-7; D is perhaps TRBD1 (7 bases). The V gene's germline CDR1 is SGDLS and CDR2 YYNGEE. Trimming shortened V by 0 bases and J by 5 bases, and 12 bases separated the two germline ends. The CDR3 covers 14 residues.

The chain joins TRBV6-5 to TRBJ1-1; tentative D call: TRBD1 (5 bases). In germline, CDR1 is MNHEY, CDR2 SVGAGI. Trimming pared 7 bases from V and 0 bases from J, leaving 12 bases between. The CDR3 has 14 residues. For the CDR3, the DNA is TGTGCCAGCATCGGCGCAGGGCTGAACACTGAAGCTTTCTTT. This gives the protein CASIGAGLNTEAFF.

The V gene is TRBV19, the J gene TRBJ1-1; no definite D call. Germline-derived CDR1 and CDR2 are LNHDA and SQIVND (reference sequence). The germline V and J ends were trimmed by 5 bases and 7 bases, with 14 bases remaining between them. The CDR3 length is 13 residues. CDR3 sequence (DNA): TGTGCCAGTAGTCCAGCCGCTAGAGGTGAAGCTTTCTTT. Its protein product is CASSPAARGEAFF.

The J gene is TRBJ2-2, the V gene TRBV7-9, with 8 bases fitting TRBD2. Germline CDR1 SEHNR, CDR2 FQNEAQ (reference sequence). The junction had 0 bases not matched to a gene; V was cut back by 3 bases and J by 0 bases. This CDR3 spans 15 amino acids. CDR3 nucleotide sequence: TGTGCCAGCAGCTTGGGACTAGCGAACACCGGGGAGCTGTTTTTT. Residues: CASSLGLANTGELFF.

The genes are TRBV7-2 and TRBJ2-5; 10 nucleotides match TRBD1. This CDR3 is built from 15 residues. CDR1 is SGHTA, CDR2 FQGNSA, per germline. V was pared by 1 base and J by 2 bases, with 1 base of the junction left unmatched. The DNA of the CDR3 is TGTGCCAGCAGCTTAGGACAGGGGGCTCAAGAGACCCAGTACTTC. This translates into CASSLGQGAQETQYF.

The J gene is TRBJ1-2, the V gene TRBV6-6, with 7 bases aligning to TRBD1. Germline V gene lookup returns CDR1 MNHNY and CDR2 SVGAGI (reference sequence). This CDR3 region has 13 residues. V was clipped by 2 bases and J by 7 bases; unmatched bases: 4. The CDR3 DNA reads TGTGCCAGCAGTTACGGGACAGAAATTGGCTACACCTTC. Translation: CASSYGTEIGYTF.

The chain combines TRBV12-3 or TRBV12-4 with TRBJ2-7; TRBD1 agrees at 7 bases. V gave up 6 bases and J gave up 3 bases; unmatched junction bases: 5. The CDR3 is 13 residues long. The chain's CDR3 is CASRRTGVYEQYF. The CDR3 bases are TGTGCCAGCAGAAGAACAGGGGTCTACGAGCAGTACTTC.

The chain is built from TRBV10-3 and TRBJ2-4; TRBD1 matches 8 bases. Germline-derived CDR1 and CDR2 are ENHRY and SYGVKD. The CDR3 totals 14 residues. V was clipped by 6 bases and J by 8 bases; unmatched bases: 9. The CDR3 DNA follows: TGTGCCATCAGCACCGGACAGGGTCGGGACATTCAGTACTTC. It specifies CAISTGQGRDIQYF.

The chain couples TRBV11-2 to TRBJ2-4; TRBD2 matches at 13 bases. Germline V lookup: CDR1 SGHAT, CDR2 FQNNGV. The J segment lost 6 bases and the V segment lost 5 bases, leaving 4 bases of the junction unmatched. The CDR3 sequence is 15 residues long. The CDR3, as DNA: TGTGCCAGCAGCCCCCGACTAGCGGGAGGAAACATTCAGTACTTC. This sequence encodes CASSPRLAGGNIQYF.

The rearrangement uses TRBV5-1 and TRBJ2-5, with 7 bases lining up with TRBD1. Germline lookup yields CDR1 SGHRS and CDR2 YFSETQ. The CDR3 loop spans 16 amino acids. V lost 4 bases, J lost 2 bases, and 11 bases stayed unmatched. The CDR3 DNA reads as TGCGCCAGCAGCGGAGAGGGGGCCGTTTCGCAAGAGACCCAGTACTTC. Residues: CASSGEGAVSQETQYF.

V and J are TRBV28 and TRBJ1-4; no clear D gene. The CDR3 sequence is 13 residues long. V gave up 6 bases and J gave up 6 bases, with 11 bases separating them. Germline V gene data show CDR1 as MDHEN and CDR2 as SYDVKM. The CDR3: CASSIAGYEKLFF. The CDR3 DNA is TGTGCCAGCAGCATCGCGGGGTATGAAAAACTGTTTTTT.

The rearrangement joins TRBV10-3 to TRBJ1-2; no firm D call. This CDR3 region has 11 residues. The germline CDR1 and CDR2 sequences are ENHRY and SYGVKD. Trimming stripped 10 bases from V and 2 bases from J, with 8 bases between. CDR3 bases: TGTGCCACCTCGAGCAACTATGGCTACACCTTC. This codes for CATSSNYGYTF.

This chain joins TRBV6-4 and TRBJ2-1; 9 nucleotides line up with TRBD1. The germline gives CDR1 MRHNA, CDR2 SNTAGT. The ends lost 5 bases at V and 6 bases at J; junction bases unmatched: 8. The CDR3 sequence is 15 residues long. The CDR3 sequence: CASSRRDRVGNEQFF. DNA of the CDR3: TGTGCCAGCAGTCGCCGGGACAGGGTAGGCAATGAGCAGTTCTTC.

The rearrangement uses TRBV24-1 and TRBJ1-6, with unresolved D. V was clipped by 7 bases and J by 8 bases, with 11 bases between them. The CDR3 has 13 amino acids. The germline CDR1 and CDR2 sequences are KGHDR and SFDVKD. CDR3 nucleotides: TGTGCCACCAGCGAAATGAGTGATTCACCCCTCCACTTT. It encodes CATSEMSDSPLHF.

This clone was detected only once. This chain uses TRBV4-1 with TRBJ1-5; the match to TRBD1 covers 7 bases. The trim removed 2 bases at V and 1 base at J, leaving 2 bases unmatched. Germline assignment: CDR1 MGHRA and CDR2 YSYEKL. CDR3 length: 15 residues. The CDR3 loop is CASSQQGVSNQPQHF. Here the CDR3 DNA reads TGCGCCAGCAGCCAACAGGGGGTGAGCAATCAGCCCCAGCATTTT.

This chain uses TRBV11-2 with TRBJ1-6; TRBD1 is a possible D gene (6 bases). CDR3 length: 15 residues. From germline, CDR1 is SGHAT and CDR2 FQNNGV. V gave up 5 bases and J gave up 8 bases, with 16 bases separating them. CDR3 in DNA: TGTGCCAGCAGCGCTGTGAAGGGGGTGTATTCACCCCTCCACTTT. Amino acid sequence: CASSAVKGVYSPLHF.

The gene calls are TRBV5-6 and TRBJ2-5; 13 nucleotides align to TRBD2. With V trimmed by 5 bases and J by 4 bases, 8 bases remained unmatched. The CDR3 length is 16 residues. The V gene's germline CDR1 is SGHDT and CDR2 YYEEEE. CDR3 sequence reads: CASSYRTSGSLETQYF. The CDR3, as DNA: TGTGCCAGCAGTTACAGGACTAGCGGGAGCTTAGAGACCCAGTACTTC.

The CDR3 nucleotides are TGTGCCAGCAGCCCCCAGAACCGACAGGGGGTGGTCACTGAAGCTTTCTTT. Translating gives CASSPQNRQGVVTEAFF. This chain joins TRBV7-8 and TRBJ1-1, with 9 bases matching TRBD1. Unmatched junction bases numbered 14, after V lost 5 bases and J lost 4 bases. The germline gives CDR1 SGHVS, CDR2 FQNEAQ. The CDR3 extends over 17 amino acids.

The V and J genes are TRBV6-5 and TRBJ2-7; 11 nucleotides agree with TRBD1. After removal of 3 bases from V and 3 bases from J, the junction contained 7 bases not matched to a gene. Germline V gene sequence: CDR1 MNHEY, CDR2 SVGAGI. The CDR3 is 16 residues long. CDR3 in DNA: TGTGCCAGCAGTTATCTGTGGACAGGGGGCAACTACGAGCAGTACTTC. Translated, it gives CASSYLWTGGNYEQYF.

The chain is built from TRBV3-1 (or the pseudogene TRBV3-2) and TRBJ2-7; 9 bases agree with TRBD1. The V and J ends lost 3 bases and 3 bases, in that order; junction bases with no gene match: 3. This CDR3 is built from 14 residues. Germline V gene lookup returns CDR1 LGHDT and CDR2 YNNKEL (reference sequence). This CDR3 reads CASSQGTGFYEQYF. The CDR3 nucleotides are TGTGCCAGCAGCCAGGGGACAGGGTTCTACGAGCAGTACTTC.

This chain connects TRBV6-5 to TRBJ1-4; 7 positions agree with TRBD1. Trimming cost V 0 bases and J 5 bases; bases outside gene matches: 0. This CDR3 spans 14 amino acids. Germline assignment: CDR1 MNHEY and CDR2 SVGAGI. DNA for the CDR3: TGTGCCAGCAGTTACTCGACAGGGAATGAAAAACTGTTTTTT. As protein: CASSYSTGNEKLFF.

CDR3 DNA: TGTGCCAGCAGCCAGGGACAGGGGTCCTCCTACGAGCAGTACTTC. It encodes CASSQGQGSSYEQYF. V gene TRBV4-2 combines with J gene TRBJ2-7, with TRBD1 matching 10 bases. The CDR3 loop spans 15 amino acids. Germline assignment: CDR1 LGHNA and CDR2 YNFKEQ. V trimming: 3 bases; J trimming: 0 bases; junction bases outside the gene matches: 2.

The rearrangement uses TRBV2 and TRBJ1-2; 7 bases agree with TRBD1. The V and J ends lost 4 bases and 0 bases, in that order; junction bases with no gene match: 5. The CDR3 extends over 15 amino acids. Germline values: CDR1 SNHLY, CDR2 FYNNEI. This CDR3 reads CASSAEQGANYGYTF. Here the CDR3 DNA reads TGTGCCAGCAGTGCGGAGCAGGGGGCTAACTATGGCTACACCTTC.

The rearrangement links TRBV30 to TRBJ1-4; possibly TRBD1 for D (5 bases). The V gene's germline CDR1 is GTSNPN and CDR2 SVGIG (reference sequence). Deletions cut 1 base from V and 5 bases from J, with 8 bases between. CDR3 length equals 13 residues. CDR3 sequence (DNA): TGTGCCTGGAGTGCCAGGGTGAATGAAAAACTGTTTTTT. Its protein product is CAWSARVNEKLFF.

V usage is TRBV28 and J usage is TRBJ2-1; possibly TRBD2 for D (5 bases). The germline V and J ends were trimmed by 5 bases and 3 bases, with 8 bases remaining between them. Germline assignment: CDR1 MDHEN and CDR2 SYDVKM. CDR3 length equals 13 residues. This CDR3 is CASSPGDYNEQFF. In DNA, the CDR3 is TGTGCCAGCAGTCCCGGGGACTACAATGAGCAGTTCTTC.